The TCR beta chain described here comes from a study of blood T cell repertoires in COVID-19. Assay used: immunoSEQ multiplex PCR; TCRdb lists only in-frame clones, some missing. Of fewer than 600,000 clones in the sample, roughly 90% were seen once. CDR1 SGHNT and CDR2 YYREEE come from the germline V gene (reference sequence). The CDR3 sequence is 14 residues long. V lost 2 bases and J lost 1, with 9 bases in between. The source is a middle-aged woman who had recovered from COVID-19. The chain recombines TRBV5-4 with TRBJ1-1, with D unclear. Sequenced: PBMCs or T cells enriched from blood (not recorded which). The CDR3 DNA sequence: TGTGCCAGCAGCTTAATCGCACAGAACACTGAAGCTTTCTTT. This sequence encodes CASSLIAQNTEAFF.